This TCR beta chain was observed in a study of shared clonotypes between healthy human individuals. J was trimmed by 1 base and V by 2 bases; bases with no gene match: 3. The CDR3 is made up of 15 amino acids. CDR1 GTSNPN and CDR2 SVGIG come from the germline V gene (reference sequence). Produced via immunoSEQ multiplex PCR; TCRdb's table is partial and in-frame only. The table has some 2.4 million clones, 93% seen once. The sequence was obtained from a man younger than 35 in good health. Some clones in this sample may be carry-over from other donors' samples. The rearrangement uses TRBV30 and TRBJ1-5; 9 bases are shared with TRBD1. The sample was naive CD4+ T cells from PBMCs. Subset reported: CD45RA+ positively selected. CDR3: CAWSRDRGSNQPQHF. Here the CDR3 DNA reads TGTGCCTGGAGTAGAGACAGGGGGAGCAATCAGCCCCAGCATTTT.